This T cell receptor beta chain stems from a study of T cell responses to AZD1222 COVID-19 vaccine. Study-wide context: Second doses were pooled across both intervals (about 4 or about 12 weeks).

Study-level results: Among vaccine-associated CD4 TCRs, coverage spanned spike, with dominance at 160-218 and 743-854. Reports say nearly half of spike-specific TCRs go after unmutated variant regions. Sampled repertoires all dated from after the peak T cell response.

In the case of this clone: Antigen specificity is unknown.

The CDR3 consists of 16 residues. V was pared by 0 bases and J by 5 bases, with 7 bases of the junction left unmatched. Germline lookup yields CDR1 LNHDA and CDR2 SQIVND (reference sequence). Sequencing was performed with immunoSEQ multiplex PCR; in TCRdb, only in-frame clones are kept and a portion is missing. The sample yields tens of thousands of clones, more than 75% seen once. V and J are TRBV19 and TRBJ2-7; 10 nucleotides line up with TRBD2. This specimen consisted of peripheral blood, obtained on day 0 of AZD1222 vaccination. This TCR came from an adult in good health. The CDR3 DNA sequence: TGTGCCAGTAGTATAGATCATGGTAGCGGGAGGAACGAGCAGTACTTC. It yields the protein CASSIDHGSGRNEQYF.